This T cell receptor beta chain came from a study of cytomegalovirus exposure and HLA in healthy donors. Overall study findings and caveats: A later look showed TCR association rates differing by HLA locus, highest for DRB1 and lowest for HLA-C. The classifier reportedly diagnosed cytomegalovirus status with high specificity and sensitivity.

The PCR had 60 Vbeta and 13 Jbeta primers. Method: immunoSEQ multiplex PCR; TCRdb's copy keeps in-frame clones and lacks some. Seen here are fewer than 200,000 clones, 79% observed once, and the top ten hold 0.69%. A word on this clone: Its antigen is unknown.

The source of this sequence is a middle-aged woman in good health and CMV-seronegative. Sequenced sample: PBMCs.

The CDR3 nucleotides read TGTGCCAGCAGCTTATTTCCCCAGGGCGCGAATCAGCCCCAGCATTTT. Protein sequence: CASSLFPQGANQPQHF. The V call is TRBV7-2, the J call TRBJ1-5; maybe TRBD1 (5 bases). The CDR3 loop spans 16 amino acids. Trimming shortened V by 2 bases and J by 4 bases, and 15 bases separated the two germline ends. In germline, CDR1 is SGHTA, CDR2 FQGNSA.